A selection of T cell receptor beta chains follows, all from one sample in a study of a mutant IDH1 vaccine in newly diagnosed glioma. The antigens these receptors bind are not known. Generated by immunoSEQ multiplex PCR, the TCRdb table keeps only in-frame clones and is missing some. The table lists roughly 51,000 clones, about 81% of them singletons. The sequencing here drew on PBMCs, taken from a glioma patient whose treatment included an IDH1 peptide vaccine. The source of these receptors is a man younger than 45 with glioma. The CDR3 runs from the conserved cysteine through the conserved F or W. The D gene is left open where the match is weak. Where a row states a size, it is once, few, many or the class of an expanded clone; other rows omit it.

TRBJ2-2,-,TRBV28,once,TGTGCCAGCAGACAAACTTACAGGGAACGGAACACCGGGGAGCTGTTTTTT,CASRQTYRERNTGELFF
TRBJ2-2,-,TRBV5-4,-,TGTGCCAGCAGCTTGGAATCCGGGGAGCTGTTTTTT,CASSLESGELFF
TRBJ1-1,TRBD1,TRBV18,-,TGTGCCAGCTCACCATGGAACAGGGGGCTAGGCACTGAAGCTTTCTTT,CASSPWNRGLGTEAFF
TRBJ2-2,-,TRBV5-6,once,TGTGCCAGCAGCTTGGACCCTAACACCGGGGAGCTGTTTTTT,CASSLDPNTGELFF
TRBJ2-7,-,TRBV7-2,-,TGTGCCAGCAGCTCTAGGGGCTACGAGCAGTACTTC,CASSSRGYEQYF
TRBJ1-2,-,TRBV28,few,TGTGCCAGCAGTTCCGGGATCTATGGCTACACCTTC,CASSSGIYGYTF
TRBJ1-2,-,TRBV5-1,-,TGCGCCAGCAGCTTGATAGTATCGGGGAACTATGGCTACACCTTC,CASSLIVSGNYGYTF
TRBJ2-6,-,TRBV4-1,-,TGCGCCAGCAGACTACATCGCGCCGGGACAACCTCTGGGGCCAACGTCCTGACTTTC,CASRLHRAGTTSGANVLTF
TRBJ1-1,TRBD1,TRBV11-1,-,TGTGCCAGTCGTAGGGGGGACAGGGTGAACACTGAAGCTTTCTTT,CASRRGDRVNTEAFF
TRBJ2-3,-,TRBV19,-,TGTGCCAGTATCTCCGGGGTGGGGGGACCTCGGGATACGCAGTATTTT,CASISGVGGPRDTQYF
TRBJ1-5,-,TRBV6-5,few,TGTGCCAGCAGTGCGGGGCGATATAGCAATCAGCCCCAGCATTTT,CASSAGRYSNQPQHF
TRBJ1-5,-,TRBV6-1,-,TGTGCCAGCAGTGAGCCTCATAGCAATCAGCCCCAGCATTTT,CASSEPHSNQPQHF
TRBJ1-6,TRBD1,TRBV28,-,TGTGCCAGCAGTACAGGGGGCATTTCCTATAATTCACCCCTCCACTTT,CASSTGGISYNSPLHF
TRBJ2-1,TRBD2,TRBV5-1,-,TGCGCCAGCATCGGACTAGCGGGGGGAAACAATGAGCAGTTCTTC,CASIGLAGGNNEQFF
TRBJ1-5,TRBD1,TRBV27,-,TGTGCCAGCAGTTTAGTGGGGACAGGGGGCCTCCAGCCCCAGCATTTT,CASSLVGTGGLQPQHF
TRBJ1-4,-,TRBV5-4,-,TGTGCCAGCAGCTTGGGGCGACGGGAAAAACTGTTTTTT,CASSLGRREKLFF
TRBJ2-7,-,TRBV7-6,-,TGTGCCAGCAGCTTAGGAGCCTACGAGCAGTACTTC,CASSLGAYEQYF
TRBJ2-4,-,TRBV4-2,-,TGTGCCAGCAGCCAAGATCAGGCTAGCAAAGCCAAAAACATTCAGTACTTC,CASSQDQASKAKNIQYF
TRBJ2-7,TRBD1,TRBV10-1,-,TGCGCCAGCAGTGACACCGGGACAGGGTCCCACGAGCAGTACTTC,CASSDTGTGSHEQYF
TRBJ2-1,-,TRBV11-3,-,TGCGCCAGCAGCTTAGACCGGGGCACCTACAATGAGCAGTTCTTC,CASSLDRGTYNEQFF
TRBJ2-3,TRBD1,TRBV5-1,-,TGCGCCAGCAGAGCCGGGACAGGGGGCTCAGATACGCAGTATTTT,CASRAGTGGSDTQYF
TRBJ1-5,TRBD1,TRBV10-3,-,TGTGCCATCAGTGATGGGCAGGGGGCACAGCCCCAGCATTTT,CAISDGQGAQPQHF
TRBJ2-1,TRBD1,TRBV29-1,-,TGCAGCGCCCGGGACAGGACCCCACACAATGAGCAGTTCTTC,CSARDRTPHNEQFF
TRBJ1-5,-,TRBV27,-,TGTGCCAGCAGTTTCAGGGGAAACTATCAGCCCCAGCATTTT,CASSFRGNYQPQHF
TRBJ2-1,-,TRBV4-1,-,TGCGCCAGCAGCCAAGAGGGACACGGACTAATCTATGAGCAGTTCTTC,CASSQEGHGLIYEQFF
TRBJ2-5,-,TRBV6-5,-,TGTGCCAGCAGCGCCGGGATTAACCAAGAGACCCAGTACTTC,CASSAGINQETQYF
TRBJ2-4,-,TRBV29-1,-,TGCAGCGTCATGACTACTAAGGCCAAAAACATTCAGTACTTC,CSVMTTKAKNIQYF
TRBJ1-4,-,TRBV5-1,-,TGCGCCAGCAGCTTGACAGGGAATATCCTCGGTGGTGAAAAACTGTTTTTT,CASSLTGNILGGEKLFF
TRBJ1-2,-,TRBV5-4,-,TGTGCCAGCACCTTTTTTCCGACAGAGTACTATGGCTACACCTTC,CASTFFPTEYYGYTF
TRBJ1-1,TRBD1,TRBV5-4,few,TGTGCCAGCATATCCTCGACAGGGGCGAACACTGAAGCTTTCTTT,CASISSTGANTEAFF
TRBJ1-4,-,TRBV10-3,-,TGTGCCATCAGTGAGCCCGGACAGAATGAAAAACTGTTTTTT,CAISEPGQNEKLFF
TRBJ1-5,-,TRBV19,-,TGTGCCAGTAGTGTCCGGGGGCCAAGGAGCAATCAGCCCCAGCATTTT,CASSVRGPRSNQPQHF
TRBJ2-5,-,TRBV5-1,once,TGCGCCAGCAGCTTGGGGGGGATCCAAGAGACCCAGTACTTC,CASSLGGIQETQYF
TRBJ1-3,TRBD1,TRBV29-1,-,TGCAGCGTGACAGGGGGCGGAAACACCATATATTTT,CSVTGGGNTIYF
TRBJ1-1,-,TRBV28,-,TGTGCCAGCAGTTTACCCCCCTATTCCGGGGCGCTCACTGAAGCTTTCTTT,CASSLPPYSGALTEAFF
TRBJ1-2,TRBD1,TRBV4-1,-,TGCGCCAGCAGCCATCCCCCCGCGGGGACAGCTTACTACACCTTC,CASSHPPAGTAYYTF
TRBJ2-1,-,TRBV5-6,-,TGTGCCAGCAGCTTGGTGGACTACAATGAGCAGTTCTTC,CASSLVDYNEQFF
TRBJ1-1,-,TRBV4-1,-,TGCGCCAGCAGCCCCCCCGGGAACACTGAAGCTTTCTTT,CASSPPGNTEAFF
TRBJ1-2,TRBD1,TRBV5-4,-,TGTGCCAGCAGCTTGGCACAGGGGTTGAGCTATGGCTACACCTTC,CASSLAQGLSYGYTF
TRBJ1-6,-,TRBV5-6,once,TGTGCCAGCAGCTTCCCTGGGGGGAATTCACCCCTCCACTTT,CASSFPGGNSPLHF
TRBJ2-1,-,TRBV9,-,TGTGCCAGCAGCCCAGACGTCGATGAGCAGTTCTTC,CASSPDVDEQFF
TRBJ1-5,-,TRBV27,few,TGTGCCAGCAGTTTAACGGGGTTGGGCAATCAGCCCCAGCATTTT,CASSLTGLGNQPQHF
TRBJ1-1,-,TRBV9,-,TGTGCCAGCAGCGTGCACAGGAACACTGAAGCTTTCTTT,CASSVHRNTEAFF
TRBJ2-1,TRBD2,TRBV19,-,TGTGCCAGTAGTATAGATATCCCCGGGGGGGCCTACAATGAGCAGTTCTTC,CASSIDIPGGAYNEQFF
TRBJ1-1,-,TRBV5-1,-,TGCGCCAGCAGCTTGTTGCCCTGGACAGAAAACACTGAAGCTTTCTTT,CASSLLPWTENTEAFF
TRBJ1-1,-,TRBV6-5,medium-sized,TGTGCCAGCAGTTACTCCCCCCCGGGTAACACTGAAGCTTTCTTT,CASSYSPPGNTEAFF
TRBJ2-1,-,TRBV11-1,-,TGTGCCAGCAGCTTCTCACTAGCCCATGAGCAGTTCTTC,CASSFSLAHEQFF
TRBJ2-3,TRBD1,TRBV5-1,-,TGCGCCAGCAGCGAGGGACAGGGGGGCGGCGCAGATACGCAGTATTTT,CASSEGQGGGADTQYF
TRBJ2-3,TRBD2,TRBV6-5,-,TGTGCCAGCAGTTACGAGCGGGGGGGCAAGGATACGCAGTATTTT,CASSYERGGKDTQYF
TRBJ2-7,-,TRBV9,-,TGTGCCAGCGGCGGCAGAGATTCAAACTACGAGCAGTACTTC,CASGGRDSNYEQYF
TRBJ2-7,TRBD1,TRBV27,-,TGTGCCAGCAGTAAATGGACAGGGGCTTTCTACGAGCAGTACTTC,CASSKWTGAFYEQYF
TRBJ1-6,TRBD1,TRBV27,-,TGTGCCAGGTCCTTGACAGGGGGGCCCAATAATTCACCCCTCCACTTT,CARSLTGGPNNSPLHF